These 4 T cell receptor beta chains share one sample of origin, sequenced in a study of cytomegalovirus exposure and HLA in healthy donors. PCR used 60 Vbeta primers and 13 Jbeta primers. Only in-frame clones appear in the TCRdb table, and some are missing; sequencing was by immunoSEQ multiplex PCR. Of 150,000 to 200,000 clones in the sample, around three quarters were seen once. Sequencing used PBMCs. Receptor source: a woman in her thirties or forties in good health and CMV-seronegative.

This clone has just one count. V and J are TRBV30 and TRBJ1-1, with D tentatively TRBD1 (5 bases). The CDR3 extends over 14 amino acids. The V and J ends lost 4 bases and 2 bases respectively, with 14 bases between them. Germline V gives CDR1 GTSNPN, CDR2 SVGIG (reference sequence). CDR3 nucleotide sequence: TGTGCCTGGACCGGAAGGGGTCTAAACACTGAAGCTTTCTTT. Protein product: CAWTGRGLNTEAFF.

The chain uses TRBV5-1 and TRBJ2-3; 8 bases fit TRBD2. CDR3 length: 17 residues. The J segment lost 2 bases and the V segment lost 4 bases, leaving 12 bases of the junction unmatched. The germline V gene encodes CDR1 SGHRS and CDR2 YFSETQ. The CDR3 DNA reads TGCGCCAGCAGCGTCGGGGGGGCCAGCCCGACCACAGATACGCAGTATTTT. It specifies CASSVGGASPTTDTQYF.

A note on this clone: A read error is likely, as this CDR3 ends without the conserved phenylalanine or tryptophan. The CDR3 loop reads CASSIGRQGPMNTEAFS. CDR3 nucleotide sequence: TGTGCCAGTAGTATAGGGCGGCAGGGGCCCATGAACACTGAAGCTTTCTCT. The rearrangement links TRBV19 to TRBJ1-1; possible D gene TRBD1, 6 bases. V gave up 1 base and J gave up 0 bases, with 15 bases separating them. The CDR3 runs to 17 residues. Germline assignment: CDR1 LNHDA and CDR2 SQIVND (reference sequence).

The chain recombines TRBV11-3 with TRBJ2-7; 8 bases are a match to TRBD1. From germline, CDR1 is SGHNT and CDR2 YENEEA. Germline trimming cut 6 bases from V and 5 bases from J; bases unmatched to any gene: 9. The CDR3 contains 14 residues. The CDR3 DNA sequence: TGTGCCAGCAGACCCCGGGACAGGAGCCACGAGCAGTACTTC. Amino acid sequence: CASRPRDRSHEQYF.